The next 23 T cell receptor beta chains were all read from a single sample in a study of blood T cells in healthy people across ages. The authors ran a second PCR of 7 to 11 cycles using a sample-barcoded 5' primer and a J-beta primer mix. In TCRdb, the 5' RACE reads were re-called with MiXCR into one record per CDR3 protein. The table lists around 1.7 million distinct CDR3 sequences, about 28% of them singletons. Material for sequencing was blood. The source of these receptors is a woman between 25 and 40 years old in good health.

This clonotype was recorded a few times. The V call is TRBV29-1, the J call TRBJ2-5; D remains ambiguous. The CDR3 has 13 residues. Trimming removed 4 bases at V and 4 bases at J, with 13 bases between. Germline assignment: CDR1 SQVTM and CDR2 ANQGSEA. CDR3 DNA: TGCAGCGTTGGTGGTAAAGCGTCAGAGACCCAGTACTTC. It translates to CSVGGKASETQYF.

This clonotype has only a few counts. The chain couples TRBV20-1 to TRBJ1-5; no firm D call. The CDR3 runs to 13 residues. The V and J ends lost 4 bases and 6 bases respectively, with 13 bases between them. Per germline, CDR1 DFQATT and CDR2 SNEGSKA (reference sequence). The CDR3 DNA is TGCAGTGCTAACTTAGGGTTAGGTCAGCCCCAGCATTTT. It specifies CSANLGLGQPQHF.

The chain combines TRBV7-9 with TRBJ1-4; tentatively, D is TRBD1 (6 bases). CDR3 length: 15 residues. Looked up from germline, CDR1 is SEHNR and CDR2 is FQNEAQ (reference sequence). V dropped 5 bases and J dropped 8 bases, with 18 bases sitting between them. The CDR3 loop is CASSIRASGGEKLFF. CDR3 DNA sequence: TGTGCCAGCAGCATAAGAGCCTCGGGGGGCGAAAAACTGTTTTTT.

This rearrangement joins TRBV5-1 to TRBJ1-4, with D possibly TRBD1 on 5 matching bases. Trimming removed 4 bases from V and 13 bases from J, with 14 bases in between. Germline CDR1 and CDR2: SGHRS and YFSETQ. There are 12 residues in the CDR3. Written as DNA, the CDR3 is TGCGCCAGCAGCCCCGAGGGGTTGGTACTGTTTTTT. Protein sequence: CASSPEGLVLFF.

CDR3 residues: CASSLRADIYTGELFF. The CDR3, as DNA: TGCGCCAGCAGCTTGAGGGCGGACATATACACCGGGGAGCTGTTTTTT. The chain combines TRBV5-1 with TRBJ2-2, with TRBD1 as a possible D gene (5 bases). CDR3 length equals 16 residues. The V and J ends lost 1 base and 3 bases respectively, with 13 bases between them. The germline CDR1 and CDR2 sequences are SGHRS and YFSETQ.

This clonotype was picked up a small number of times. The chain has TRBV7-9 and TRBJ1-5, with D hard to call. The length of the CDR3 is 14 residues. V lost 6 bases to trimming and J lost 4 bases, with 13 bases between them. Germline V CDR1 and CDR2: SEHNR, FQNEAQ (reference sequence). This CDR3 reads CASSSVVGNQPQHF. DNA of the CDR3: TGTGCCAGCAGTTCCGTGGTAGGGAATCAGCCCCAGCATTTT.

CDR3 amino acids: CASTTGRRATNEKLFF. CDR3 DNA: TGTGCCAGCACTACGGGACGGCGTGCAACTAATGAAAAACTGTTTTTT. The genes are TRBV6-6 and TRBJ1-4; possible D gene TRBD1, 5 bases. V was shortened by 7 bases and J by 0 bases, with 15 bases between the two germline ends. The CDR3 is made up of 16 amino acids. The germline CDR1 and CDR2 sequences are MNHNY and SVGAGI (reference sequence).

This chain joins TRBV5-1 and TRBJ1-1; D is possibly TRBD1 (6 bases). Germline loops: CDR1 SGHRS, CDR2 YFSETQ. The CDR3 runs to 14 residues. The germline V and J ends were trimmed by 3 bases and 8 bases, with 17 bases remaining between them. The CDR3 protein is CASSSKLTGGEAFF. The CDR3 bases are TGCGCCAGCAGCTCGAAATTGACAGGCGGGGAAGCTTTCTTT.

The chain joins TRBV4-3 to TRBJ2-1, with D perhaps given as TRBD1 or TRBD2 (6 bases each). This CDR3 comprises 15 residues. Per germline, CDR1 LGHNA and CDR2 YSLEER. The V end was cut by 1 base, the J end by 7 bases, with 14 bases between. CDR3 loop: CASSQGPGARNEQFF. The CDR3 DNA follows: TGCGCCAGCAGCCAAGGACCGGGGGCTAGGAATGAGCAGTTCTTC.

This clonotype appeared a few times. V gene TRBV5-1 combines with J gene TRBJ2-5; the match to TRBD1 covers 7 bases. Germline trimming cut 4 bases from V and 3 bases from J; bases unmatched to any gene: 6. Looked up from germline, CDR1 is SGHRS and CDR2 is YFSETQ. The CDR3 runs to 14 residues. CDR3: CASSPGQKKETQYF. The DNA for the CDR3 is TGCGCCAGCAGCCCGGGACAGAAAAAAGAGACCCAGTACTTC.

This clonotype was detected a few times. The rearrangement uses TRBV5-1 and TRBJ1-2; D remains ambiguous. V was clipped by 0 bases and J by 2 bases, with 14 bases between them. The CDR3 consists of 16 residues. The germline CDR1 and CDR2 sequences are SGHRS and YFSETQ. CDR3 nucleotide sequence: TGCGCCAGCAGCTTGGCAGCGTCGGCAGAAAACTATGGCTACACCTTC. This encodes CASSLAASAENYGYTF.

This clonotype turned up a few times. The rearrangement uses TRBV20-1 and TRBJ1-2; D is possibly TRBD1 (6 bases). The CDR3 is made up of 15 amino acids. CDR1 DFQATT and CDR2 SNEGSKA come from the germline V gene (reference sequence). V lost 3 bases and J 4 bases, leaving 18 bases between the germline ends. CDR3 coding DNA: TGCAGTGCTAGTAAGCGACGGGGGCTCCCCTATGGCTACACCTTC. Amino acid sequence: CSASKRRGLPYGYTF.

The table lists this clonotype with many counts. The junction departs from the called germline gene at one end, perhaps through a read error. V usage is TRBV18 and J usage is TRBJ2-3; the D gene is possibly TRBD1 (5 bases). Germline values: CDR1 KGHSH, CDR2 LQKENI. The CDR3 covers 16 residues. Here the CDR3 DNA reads TGTGCCAGCTCTCCACTCGCCCAGGGCAACACAGATACGCAGTATTTT. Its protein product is CASSPLAQGNTDTQYF.

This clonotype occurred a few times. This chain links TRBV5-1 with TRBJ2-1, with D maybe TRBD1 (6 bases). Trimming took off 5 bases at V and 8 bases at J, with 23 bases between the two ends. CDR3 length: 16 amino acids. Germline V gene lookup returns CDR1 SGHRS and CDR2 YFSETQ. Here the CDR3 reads CASRLRGSASSDEQFF. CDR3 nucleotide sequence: TGCGCCAGCAGGCTGAGGGGGTCGGCCTCTTCCGATGAGCAGTTCTTC.

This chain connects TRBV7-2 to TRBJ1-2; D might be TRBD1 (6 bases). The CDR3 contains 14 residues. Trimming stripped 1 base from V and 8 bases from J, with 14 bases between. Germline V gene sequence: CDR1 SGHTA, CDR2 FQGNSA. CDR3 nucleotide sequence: TGTGCCAGCAGCTTAGGGTTCGGGGGGCCCGGCTACACCTTC. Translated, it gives CASSLGFGGPGYTF.

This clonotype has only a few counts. CDR3 residues: CSVGLTGVAETQYF. The CDR3 nucleotides are TGCAGCGTTGGGTTAACAGGGGTAGCAGAGACCCAGTACTTC. V gene TRBV29-1 combines with J gene TRBJ2-5, with 7 positions matching TRBD1. The CDR3 totals 14 residues. V was pared by 4 bases and J by 4 bases, with 9 bases of the junction left unmatched. Germline V gene data show CDR1 as SQVTM and CDR2 as ANQGSEA.

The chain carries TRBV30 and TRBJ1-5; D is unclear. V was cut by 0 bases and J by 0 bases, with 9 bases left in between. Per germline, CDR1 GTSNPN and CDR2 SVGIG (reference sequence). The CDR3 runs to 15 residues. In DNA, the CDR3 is TGTGCCTGGAGTGTAGCGGGGTCTAGCAATCAGCCCCAGCATTTT. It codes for CAWSVAGSSNQPQHF.

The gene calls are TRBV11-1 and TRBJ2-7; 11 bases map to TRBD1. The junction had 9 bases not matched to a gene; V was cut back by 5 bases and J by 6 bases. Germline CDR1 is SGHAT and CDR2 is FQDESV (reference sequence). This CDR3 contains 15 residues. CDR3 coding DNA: TGTGCCAGCAGCATAAGGGACAGGGGGGACTTCGAGCAGTACTTC. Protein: CASSIRDRGDFEQYF.

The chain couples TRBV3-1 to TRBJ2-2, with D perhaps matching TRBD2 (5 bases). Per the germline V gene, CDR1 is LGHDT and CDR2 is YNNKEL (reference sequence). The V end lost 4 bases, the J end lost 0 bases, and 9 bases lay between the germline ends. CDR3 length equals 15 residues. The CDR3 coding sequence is TGTGCCAGCAGCCCGATCGGGACGAACACCGGGGAGCTGTTTTTT. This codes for CASSPIGTNTGELFF. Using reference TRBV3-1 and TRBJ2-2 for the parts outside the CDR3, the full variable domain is DTAVSQTPKYLVTQMGNDKSIKCEQNLGHDTMYWYKQDSKKFLKIMFSYNNKELIINETVPNRFSPKSPDKAHLNLHINSLELGDSAVYFCASSPIGTNTGELFFGEGSRLTVL.

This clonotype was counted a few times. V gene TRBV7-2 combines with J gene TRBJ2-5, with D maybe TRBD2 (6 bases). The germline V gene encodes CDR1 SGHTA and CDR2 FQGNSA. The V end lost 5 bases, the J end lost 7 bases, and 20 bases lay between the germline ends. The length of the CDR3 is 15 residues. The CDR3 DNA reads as TGTGCCAGCAGCCCCCCGGCCCCCGCCGGGGGGACCCAGTACTTC. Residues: CASSPPAPAGGTQYF.

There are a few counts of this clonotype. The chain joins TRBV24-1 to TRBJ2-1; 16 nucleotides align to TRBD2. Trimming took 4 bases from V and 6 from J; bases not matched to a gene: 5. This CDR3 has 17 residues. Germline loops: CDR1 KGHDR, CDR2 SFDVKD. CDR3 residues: CATSDGTSGRAVNEQFF. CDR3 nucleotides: TGTGCCACCAGTGACGGGACTAGCGGGAGGGCCGTCAATGAGCAGTTCTTC.

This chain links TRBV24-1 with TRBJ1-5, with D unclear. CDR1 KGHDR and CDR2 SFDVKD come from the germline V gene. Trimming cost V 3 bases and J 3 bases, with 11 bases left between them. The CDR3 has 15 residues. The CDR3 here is CATSDPRGVNQPQHF. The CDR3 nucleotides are TGTGCCACCAGTGATCCCCGGGGAGTCAATCAGCCCCAGCATTTT.

The CDR3 loop reads CASSQGLAGEIARKTQYF. DNA of the CDR3: TGTGCCAGCAGCCAAGGGCTAGCGGGAGAGATCGCCCGGAAGACCCAGTACTTC. The genes are TRBV3-1 and TRBJ2-4; 10 bases match TRBD2. The J call may be in error: the DNA end matches TRBJ2-5 better. The germline V gene has CDR1 LGHDT and CDR2 YNNKEL (reference sequence). The CDR3 extends over 18 amino acids.